The following is a T cell receptor (beta chain) sequence with its context. It has no known antigen specificity. Qualities for individual bases were not recorded, and no much larger clone is one base off. This specimen comes from a study of shared clonotypes between healthy human individuals (dated by TCRdb to 2018 to 2020). With respect to the entire study: A few men and a couple of women, aged 18 to 49 years, made up the cohort. Per donor, three plates each were used for CD4 naive and CD4 memory, two for CD8 naive, and one for CD8 memory. The study deeply sequenced blood TCR repertoires of several healthy adults to estimate repertoire size and the extent of clonotype sharing between individuals. Each donor's leukapheresis produced roughly between about 0.9 and 9.5 billion PBMCs. To increase sequencing depth and limit assay-specific biases, different laboratories used diverse techniques to prepare libraries and sequence TCR repertoires.

The paper's findings and limits, for the study overall: Larger estimated clonotype richness was generally found for naive subsets than for memory subsets. Sampling was restricted to blood, and TCR repertoires in tissues likely differ from the TCR repertoires found in blood. Compared with non-shared clonotypes, the clonotypes found in all four sorted-subset donors had higher generation probabilities. Based on pairwise subsampling, the degree of clonotype sharing among donors was expected to be affected by sequencing depth. Across four donors, roughly 5.4% of naive CD4, approximately 3.6% of naive CD8, roughly 2.3% of memory CD4, and around 0.4% of memory CD8 clonotypes were shared. Because the study included a small number of donors, the genetic and exposure-history diversity represented was limited. Even with the large sequencing depth, rarefaction of the sorted-subset datasets indicated that sequencing was incomplete.

Using the deep immunoSEQ assay, TCR CDR3 regions were amplified from genomic DNA by multiplex PCR. Extracted genomic DNA from each cell subset was spread evenly across all wells of several immunoSEQ 96-well plates, with each plate serving as a replicate. Each replicate PCR for sorted subsets received approximately 220 ng genomic DNA, equal to some 32,000 T cell genomes. Purified libraries were quantified with a Qubit 3.0 fluorometer, sized on a Bioanalyzer 2100, and re-quantified with the KAPA Library Quantification kit. Every immunoSEQ 96-well plate was sequenced on a separate single-read 150-cycle Illumina NextSeq 550 flow cell. On the study's bioinformatics: The immunoSEQ output contained only junctional sequences without quality scores, so filtering could not match that applied to full-length reads. To assign V/J genes and CDR3, sequences were annotated using PyIR, a Python wrapper for IgBLAST v1.9, with IMGT germline references. Any read was removed if the V/J assignment was weak (E-value above 1e-6), the CDR3 was missing, or the read contained stop codons, out-of-frame junctions, or ambiguous translated residues. V3J clonotypes were defined as sequences sharing an identical inferred V gene, J gene, and CDR3 amino acid sequence. Percentage overlap between repertoires was calculated by dividing the number of shared unique clonotypes by the size of the smaller repertoire. Richness of each repertoire was evaluated using RTK rarefaction, the Chao1 estimator, and Recon v2.1 estimates of unobserved clonotypes. For all TCRbeta clonotypes obtained by the gDNA method from a few donors, generation probabilities were computed with OLGA. Imported from immuneACCESS, the table was reduced by TCRdb to in-frame sequences with V and J called. These copies leave out some clones; in studies compared against another copy, an unresolved V gene accounts for under half, and the cause of the remainder is not known. That table furnishes V, J and clone size, whereas the DNA furnished D and trimming. The sample data list roughly 2.5 million clones, and approximately 94% of these were observed just once. Roughly 0.14% of the sample is taken by the ten largest.

The donors were healthy, HIV-negative adults with no recently reported acute infections or vaccinations. Only Caucasian adults living in Nashville, Tennessee, USA were represented among the donors. CD4+ T cells were enriched through magnetic negative selection, after which naive cells were positively selected on CD45RA and the remaining negative fraction served as the memory subset. Blood was obtained by leukapheresis, after which PBMCs were separated by Ficoll-Histopaque density gradient centrifugation and cryopreserved in liquid nitrogen vapor phase. Analytical flow cytometry was used to check the purity and quantity of each magnetically sorted T cell population. Each sorted fraction had its genomic DNA isolated and then quantified by UV absorbance on a Nanodrop 2000c. Sequenced material: naive CD4+ T cells sorted from blood. The sample's cell subset or site label, decoded: CD45RA+ positively selected. The sequence was collected from a man aged 18 to 30 in good health.

The nucleotides read TGCGCCAGCAGCCCTCCTGGACTAGCGAGAACCGGGGAGCTGTTTTTT. Translated, this is CASSPPGLARTGELFF. The V and J genes are TRBV5-1 and TRBJ2-2; 9 central bases correspond to TRBD2. The CDR3 measures 16 amino acids from cysteine to phenylalanine. Here the CDR3 DNA is all that survives: 48 bases in frame from base 1. Reading the germline V gene gives CDR1 SGHRS and CDR2 YFSETQ. Trimming leaves V shorter by 4 bases and J shorter by 5 bases, with the junction holding 9 bases beyond the gene matches.